The 28 T cell receptor beta chains below all came from one sample that was sequenced in a study of lymphopenia after photon versus proton radiotherapy. Data came from immunoSEQ multiplex PCR; TCRdb stores just in-frame clones and leaves some out. The sample carries tens of thousands of clones, roughly 84% recorded once. The input for sequencing was peripheral blood, taken from a patient treated with proton-based radiotherapy. Receptors originate from a woman in her seventies with pancreatic cancer. Some clones in this sample may be carry-over from other donors' samples.

This clone was seen a handful of times. The V and J genes are TRBV9 and TRBJ2-5; possibly TRBD1 for D (6 bases). Germline-derived CDR1 and CDR2 are SGDLS and YYNGEE. V was cut by 3 bases and J by 2 bases, with 8 bases left in between. The CDR3 runs to 13 residues. The DNA of the CDR3 is TGTGCCAGCAGCGCACAGGGTCAAGAGACCCAGTACTTC. Protein sequence: CASSAQGQETQYF.

The chain couples TRBV14 to TRBJ1-1, with a weak D call TRBD1 (6 bases). CDR1 is SGHDN and CDR2 is FVKESK in the germline V gene. The V end lost 0 bases, the J end lost 4 bases, and 9 bases lay between the germline ends. The CDR3 runs to 14 residues. This CDR3 reads CASSQDWGATEAFF. The CDR3 region has the DNA TGTGCCAGCAGCCAAGATTGGGGGGCCACTGAAGCTTTCTTT. Looking up the rest from reference TRBV14 and TRBJ1-1 gives the full variable domain: EAGVTQFPSHSVIEKGQTVTLRCDPISGHDNLYWYRRVMGKEIKFLLHFVKESKQDESGMPNNRFLAERTGGTYSTLKVQPAELEDSGVYFCASSQDWGATEAFFGQGTRLTVV.

The chain recombines TRBV19 with TRBJ2-1, with 13 bases identical to TRBD2. The germline CDR1 and CDR2 sequences are LNHDA and SQIVND (reference sequence). Trimming took 6 bases from V and 8 from J; bases not matched to a gene: 7. The CDR3 runs 15 residues. This CDR3 reads CASSPTSGRAYEQFF. The CDR3 coding sequence is TGTGCCAGTAGCCCAACTAGCGGGAGGGCGTATGAGCAGTTCTTC.

The rearrangement uses TRBV5-5 and TRBJ2-1; 7 bases agree with TRBD1. CDR3 length equals 14 residues. The germline CDR1 and CDR2 sequences are SGHKS and YYEKEE (reference sequence). V lost 2 bases to trimming and J lost 4 bases; unmatched junction nucleotides: 3. The CDR3 bases are TGTGCCAGCAGCTTAGACAGGGTTTACAATGAGCAGTTCTTC. Translating gives CASSLDRVYNEQFF.

The chain combines TRBV27 with TRBJ2-2; TRBD1 agrees at 9 bases. V was clipped by 5 bases and J by 7 bases; unmatched bases: 11. This CDR3 comprises 16 residues. The germline CDR1 and CDR2 sequences are MNHEY and SMNVEV (reference sequence). CDR3 amino acids: CASSPGQGGFIGELFF. The CDR3 region has the DNA TGTGCCAGCAGTCCGGGACAGGGCGGTTTCATCGGGGAGCTGTTTTTT.

The rearrangement uses TRBV4-1 and TRBJ1-2, with a tentative D call TRBD1 (5 bases). The V gene lost 3 bases and the J gene lost 2 bases, with 28 bases spanning the gap. From germline, CDR1 is MGHRA and CDR2 YSYEKL. This CDR3 has 20 residues. The CDR3 bases are TGCGCCAGCAGCCAGCTGCCCTTCCCCCGGGGGGGGGTCATGAACTATGGCTACACCTTC. It is translated as CASSQLPFPRGGVMNYGYTF.

J is TRBJ1-1 and V is TRBV6-5; maybe TRBD1 (6 bases). V was trimmed by 0 bases and J by 5 bases, leaving 16 bases between them. Germline CDR1 and CDR2: MNHEY and SVGAGI. CDR3 size: 16 residues. CDR3 amino acids: CASSYSIAGGLTEAFF. The CDR3 DNA is TGTGCCAGCAGTTACTCGATTGCCGGGGGGCTTACTGAAGCTTTCTTT.

This clone was observed a single time. The genes are TRBV6-1 and TRBJ1-5; no clear D. CDR1 and CDR2 from the germline V gene are MNHNS and SASEGT. The germline V and J ends were trimmed by 3 bases and 9 bases, with 18 bases remaining between them. The CDR3 is made up of 15 amino acids. For the CDR3, the DNA is TGTGCCAGCAGTGAGGGCGACCGCTATGAGAGGCCCCAGCATTTT. Translation: CASSEGDRYERPQHF.

The chain is built from TRBV28 and TRBJ2-7; 8 bases are shared with TRBD1. J lost 6 bases, V lost 7 bases, and 14 bases had no gene match. CDR1 is MDHEN and CDR2 is SYDVKM in the germline V gene. The CDR3 is made up of 15 amino acids. DNA of the CDR3: TGTGCCAGCACTGACCCACAGGGGGGAACGTTCGAGCAGTACTTC. The encoded protein is CASTDPQGGTFEQYF. The full variable domain, in which reference TRBV28 and TRBJ2-7 provide the parts outside the CDR3, is DVKVTQSSRYLVKRTGEKVFLECVQDMDHENMFWYRQDPGLGLRLIYFSYDVKMKEKGDIPEGYSVSREKKERFSLILESASTNQTSMYLCASTDPQGGTFEQYFGPGTRLTVT.

The chain uses TRBV18 and TRBJ1-5; weak D call: TRBD1 (6 bases). Germline CDR1 reads KGHSH; CDR2 reads LQKENI. The CDR3 is 17 residues long. V shed 5 bases and J shed 4 bases, with 21 bases lying between them. The CDR3 DNA reads as TGTGCCAGCTCATCCTCGCTGGGGGGCCTAGGAAATCAGCCCCAGCATTTT. Protein sequence: CASSSSLGGLGNQPQHF.

This clone was detected only once. The CDR3 DNA follows: TGTGCCAGCAGCCCGGCCTTAAGGGACTCCTCCTACAATGAGCAGTTCTTC. Residues: CASSPALRDSSYNEQFF. The J gene is TRBJ2-1, the V gene TRBV4-2; D may be TRBD2 (6 bases). Germline assignment: CDR1 LGHNA and CDR2 YNFKEQ. The CDR3 length is 17 residues. V dropped 4 bases and J dropped 0 bases, with 16 bases sitting between them.

The chain is built from TRBV11-2 and TRBJ1-1; the D is unclear. V lost 10 bases to trimming and J lost 0 bases, with 21 bases between them. CDR1 is SGHAT, CDR2 FQNNGV, per germline. CDR3 length: 16 amino acids. This CDR3 reads CATLPSAGYMNTEAFF. In DNA form, the CDR3 reads TGTGCCACCCTCCCCTCCGCCGGCTACATGAACACTGAAGCTTTCTTT.

This clone was observed a single time. V is TRBV7-3 and J is TRBJ2-1; D is undetermined. V lost 4 bases and J lost 13, with 17 bases in between. There are 13 residues in the CDR3. Looked up from germline, CDR1 is SGHTA and CDR2 is FQGTGA. The CDR3 nucleotides read TGTGCCAGCAGCTCCCGCCCGGGTCTAGATCAGTTCTTC. Amino acids: CASSSRPGLDQFF. Filled out from reference TRBV7-3 and TRBJ2-1, the complete variable domain reads GAGVSQTPSNKVTEKGKYVELRCDPISGHTALYWYRQSLGQGPEFLIYFQGTGAADDSGLPNDRFFAVRPEGSVSTLKIQRTERGDSAVYLCASSSRPGLDQFFGPGTRLTVL.

This clone was seen just once. The gene calls are TRBV19 and TRBJ1-5, with 7 positions matching TRBD1. Unmatched junction bases numbered 7, after V lost 5 bases and J lost 3 bases. Germline assignment: CDR1 LNHDA and CDR2 SQIVND (reference sequence). This CDR3 region has 15 residues. CDR3 in DNA: TGTGCCAGTAGTCCGGGACAGATAAACAATCAGCCCCAGCATTTT. It is translated as CASSPGQINNQPQHF.

The chain carries TRBV30 and TRBJ1-3, with D possibly matching TRBD1 (5 bases). V shed 4 bases and J shed 0 bases, with 13 bases lying between them. The germline V gene has CDR1 GTSNPN and CDR2 SVGIG (reference sequence). This CDR3 has 15 amino acids. The CDR3 bases are TGTGCCTGGAATCGGGGCAGGGACTCTGGAAACACCATATATTTT. This encodes CAWNRGRDSGNTIYF.

This clone was counted once. The chain recombines TRBV10-3 with TRBJ1-2, with 8 bases that match TRBD1. Germline V gene data show CDR1 as ENHRY and CDR2 as SYGVKD. This CDR3 has 16 residues. The V segment lost 3 bases and the J segment 0 bases; nucleotides outside the gene matches: 6. The CDR3: CAISDRQGATNYGYTF. The CDR3 DNA is TGTGCCATCAGTGATCGGCAGGGGGCTACTAACTATGGCTACACCTTC.

This sequence joins TRBV29-1 and TRBJ1-1; D might be TRBD1 (6 bases). The V gene's germline CDR1 is SQVTM and CDR2 ANQGSEA. Trimming shortened V by 8 bases and J by 3 bases, and 16 bases separated the two germline ends. This CDR3 spans 13 amino acids. The CDR3 coding sequence is TGCAGCCTCTCGACAGGTTTCGACACTGAAGCTTTCTTT. Translated: CSLSTGFDTEAFF.

V gene TRBV7-3 combines with J gene TRBJ2-1, with 13 bases lining up with TRBD2. V dropped 5 bases and J dropped 8; count of bases not matched to a gene: 15. In germline, CDR1 is SGHTA, CDR2 FQGTGA. CDR3 length: 18 residues. CDR3: CASSTGLAGALRGDEQFF. The CDR3 DNA sequence: TGTGCCAGCAGCACCGGACTAGCGGGAGCTTTAAGGGGGGATGAGCAGTTCTTC. Complete variable domain (other parts from reference TRBV7-3 and TRBJ2-1): GAGVSQTPSNKVTEKGKYVELRCDPISGHTALYWYRQSLGQGPEFLIYFQGTGAADDSGLPNDRFFAVRPEGSVSTLKIQRTERGDSAVYLCASSTGLAGALRGDEQFFGPGTRLTVL.

The rearrangement links TRBV19 to TRBJ1-1; D is undetermined. V was trimmed by 6 bases and J by 0 bases, leaving 17 bases between them. Germline-derived CDR1 and CDR2 are LNHDA and SQIVND (reference sequence). The CDR3 has 16 amino acids. The CDR3 reads CASRITLLGMNTEAFF. Written as DNA, the CDR3 is TGTGCCAGTAGGATTACCCTCCTAGGCATGAACACTGAAGCTTTCTTT.

The rearrangement links TRBV5-1 to TRBJ2-2, with TRBD1 matching over 8 bases. Germline values: CDR1 SGHRS, CDR2 YFSETQ. The CDR3 runs to 16 residues. With 4 bases clipped from V and 5 bases from J, the junction kept 10 bases outside the gene matches. The CDR3 reads CASSRAGTGETGELFF. The CDR3 nucleotides are TGCGCCAGCAGCAGAGCCGGGACAGGTGAAACCGGGGAGCTGTTTTTT.

The CDR3 loop reads CASSGPRGGPQHF. CDR3 bases: TGTGCCAGCTCCGGGCCCCGGGGTGGGCCCCAGCATTTT. This chain connects TRBV6-1 to TRBJ1-5; D unclear. The CDR3 contains 13 residues. V lost 8 bases and J lost 9, with 17 bases in between. The germline V gene has CDR1 MNHNS and CDR2 SASEGT.

The V and J genes are TRBV28 and TRBJ1-5; D remains ambiguous. V lost 3 bases to trimming and J lost 0 bases, with 15 bases between them. The germline CDR1 and CDR2 sequences are MDHEN and SYDVKM. The CDR3 runs 17 residues. The CDR3 nucleotides read TGTGCCAGCAGTTTCCGGGAGCTCCTTATTAGCAATCAGCCCCAGCATTTT. As protein: CASSFRELLISNQPQHF. The full variable domain, in which reference TRBV28 and TRBJ1-5 provide the parts outside the CDR3, is DVKVTQSSRYLVKRTGEKVFLECVQDMDHENMFWYRQDPGLGLRLIYFSYDVKMKEKGDIPEGYSVSREKKERFSLILESASTNQTSMYLCASSFRELLISNQPQHFGDGTRLSIL.

The chain recombines TRBV19 with TRBJ1-2; 8 nucleotides align to TRBD1. From germline, CDR1 is LNHDA and CDR2 SQIVND (reference sequence). CDR3 length equals 15 residues. With 1 base clipped from V and 5 bases from J, the junction kept 6 bases outside the gene matches. The CDR3 here is CASSIARGRLYGYTF. As DNA, the CDR3 is TGTGCCAGTAGTATAGCCAGGGGGCGGCTTTATGGCTACACCTTC.

The rearrangement uses TRBV14 and TRBJ2-5, with D uncertain. The J call may not be correct, given that the DNA end is closer to TRBJ2-7. The CDR3 totals 14 residues. Germline CDR1 SGHDN, CDR2 FVKESK. The DNA for the CDR3 is TGTGCCAGCAGCCAAATTGGGAAATCCTACGAGCAGTACTTC. This translates into CASSQIGKSYEQYF.

The rearrangement joins TRBV21-1 to TRBJ2-7; the table calls TRBD1, which could not be checked here. TRBV21-1 is flagged as a pseudogene. The CDR3 spans 15 residues. CDR3: CASRNPKGAPYEQYF. The CDR3, as DNA: TGTGCCAGCAGGAATCCGAAGGGGGCTCCCTACGAGCAGTACTTC.

This clone came up a few times. The V and J genes are TRBV27 and TRBJ1-4, with TRBD1 matching 7 bases. The germline CDR1 and CDR2 sequences are MNHEY and SMNVEV (reference sequence). The J segment lost 5 bases and the V segment lost 7 bases, leaving 7 bases of the junction unmatched. The CDR3 spans 14 residues. Here the CDR3 reads CASKRQQGNEKLFF. The CDR3 nucleotides read TGTGCCAGCAAGCGACAACAGGGGAATGAAAAACTGTTTTTT. The whole variable domain, filled in from reference TRBV27 and TRBJ1-4, reads EAQVTQNPRYLITVTGKKLTVTCSQNMNHEYMSWYRQDPGLGLRQIYYSMNVEVTDKGDVPEGYKVSRKEKRNFPLILESPSPNQTSLYFCASKRQQGNEKLFFGSGTQLSVL.

The chain recombines TRBV18 with TRBJ1-1; 8 bases fit TRBD1. The CDR3 has 14 amino acids. V gave up 3 bases and J gave up 8 bases; unmatched junction bases: 8. From germline, CDR1 is KGHSH and CDR2 LQKENI. The CDR3 DNA reads TGTGCCAGCTCACCTAGACAGGGGATGGCGGAAGCTTTCTTT. It yields the protein CASSPRQGMAEAFF. Supplemented by reference TRBV18 and TRBJ1-1, the full variable domain reads NAGVMQNPRHLVRRRGQEARLRCSPMKGHSHVYWYRQLPEEGLKFMVYLQKENIIDESGMPKERFSAEFPKEGPSILRIQQVVRGDSAAYFCASSPRQGMAEAFFGQGTRLTVV.

The chain recombines TRBV28 with TRBJ1-2; 11 nucleotides agree with TRBD1. Per germline, CDR1 MDHEN and CDR2 SYDVKM. The CDR3 sequence is 15 residues long. Trimming at V came to 5 bases and at J to 6 bases, leaving 8 bases not matched to a gene. In DNA form, the CDR3 reads TGTGCCAGCAGTATGACGGGACAGGGGGTTCATGGCTACACCTTC. It codes for CASSMTGQGVHGYTF.